This T cell receptor (beta chain) was recovered during a study of blood T cell repertoires in COVID-19 (TCRdb year 2020). The study in broad terms: Samples covering the acute and convalescent phases of COVID-19 were provided by collaborators in the United States, Italy and Spain. The material from the prospective study consisted of cDNA or gDNA derived from T cells, B-cell-depleted T cells, or PBMCs. The repertoires were released in a freely available public database meant as a resource for research on the immune response to SARS-CoV-2. Where available, HLA class I and class II types were taken from metadata supplied by the sample provider and were not determined by assay-based typing. The samples were drawn from the first 160 participants of the ongoing ImmuneRACE study and from some 1,300 subjects provided by 6 global collaborators. Deeply sampled blood TCRbeta repertoires from subjects exposed to, actively infected with, or recovered from COVID-19 were included in the dataset. Nearly every sample came with metadata listing a de-identified subject ID, COVID-19 status, age in years and sex.

TCRbeta CDR3 regions were amplified from genomic DNA using the immunoSEQ Assay, a bias-controlled multiplex PCR. Turning to the authors' computational methods: Within the assay, amplification of reference gene primers was used to estimate how many nucleated cells each sample contained. To quantify the absolute abundance of each unique TCRbeta CDR3 rearrangement, sequence reads were collapsed and filtered. For each sample, productive Simpson clonality was calculated by taking the square root of Simpson's diversity index across productive rearrangements. Sourced from immuneACCESS, this table was stored by TCRdb with only in-frame sequences that have V and J called. A share of the clones is absent; for the studies checked, an unresolved V gene accounts for under half, and the remainder has no known explanation. That table furnishes V, J and clone size, whereas the DNA furnished D and trimming. A total of 200,000 to 250,000 clones appear in this sample, around nine tenths of them only once. The ten largest make up 3% to 3.5% of the sample.

In regard to this clone: It lacks a known antigen. The input lacks base qualities; no much larger clone sits a single base away.

V gives up 5 bases and J gives up 2 bases, and the segment between their germline ends measures 17 bases. There are 15 amino acids in the CDR3, from cysteine to phenylalanine inclusive. Only the CDR3 DNA stays, 45 bases, in frame from base 1. The germline V gene (reference sequence) sets CDR1 to GTSNPN and CDR2 to SVGIG. Whole blood was collected in K2EDTA tubes by collaborating institutions according to the institutions' own protocols. For TCRbeta analysis, collaborators shipped samples as frozen whole blood, isolated PBMCs, or DNA extracted from either of those sample types. Overall study results and their limits: The quantity of clinical and demographic metadata differed by source and by participant and was supplied without curation.

The rearrangement combines TRBV30 with TRBJ2-3, with TRBD1 perhaps the D gene, on 5 matching bases. The clonotype was recovered from a man between 60 and 75 years old with acute or convalescent COVID-19. Sequenced: peripheral blood. CDR3 reads: CAWGAGPSDTDTQYF. At the DNA level, the sequence is TGTGCCTGGGGAGCAGGGCCCTCCGACACAGATACGCAGTATTTT.